Included here is one T cell receptor beta chain sequence, with context. The CDR3 covers 13 residues. V was cut by 1 base and J by 4 bases, with 8 bases left in between. Germline assignment: CDR1 SGHDT and CDR2 YYEEEE. The data belong to a study of blood T cell repertoires in COVID-19. For the study at large: Researchers got acute and convalescent COVID-19 samples from the United States, Italy and Spain. T cells, B-cell-depleted T cells, or PBMCs supplied cDNA or gDNA.

While infection was still active, Seattle patients were enrolled and then followed longitudinally. Methods used by the authors: Counts of nucleated cells, estimated from reference gene primer amplification, were obtained. Generated by immunoSEQ multiplex PCR, the TCRdb table keeps only in-frame clones and is missing some. V, J and clone size reflect that table, while D and trimming were determined from the DNA. The sample has 200,000 to 300,000 clones; around 87% are singletons. The clonotype comes from a woman aged 55-70 years with COVID-19, enrolled during active disease. The genes are TRBV5-6 and TRBJ1-2; D is undetermined. The sequenced sample consisted of peripheral blood. The DNA for the CDR3 is TGTGCCAGCAGCTTGCCTGGAGGCTATGGCTACACCTTC. It translates to CASSLPGGYGYTF.